The next 24 T cell receptor beta chains were all read from a single sample in a study of blood T cell repertoires in COVID-19. Using immunoSEQ multiplex PCR, the repertoire was profiled, and TCRdb retains in-frame clones only, with some absent. The data contain 200,000 to 250,000 clones, approximately 81% of them singletons. The specimen was peripheral blood. The receptors here all came from a man aged 25 to 40 with active or convalescent COVID-19.

The rearrangement joins TRBV10-3 to TRBJ2-1, with 11 bases lining up with TRBD2. This CDR3 has 15 amino acids. CDR1 and CDR2 from the germline V gene are ENHRY and SYGVKD. V lost 6 bases and J lost 5; bases outside the gene matches: 6. CDR3 in DNA: TGTGCCATCAGCGCGCATAGCGGGGGGGACAATGAGCAGTTCTTC. Amino acids: CAISAHSGGDNEQFF.

V and J are TRBV5-1 and TRBJ1-1; no firm D call. The ends were cut back, 4 bases at V and 6 bases at J, with 13 bases in the middle. Germline loops: CDR1 SGHRS, CDR2 YFSETQ. The CDR3 spans 13 residues. The CDR3 DNA is TGCGCCAGCAGCCAGGACTGGAGGGCTGAAGCTTTCTTT. Amino acids: CASSQDWRAEAFF.

The V gene is TRBV5-1, the J gene TRBJ2-7; 10 nucleotides align to TRBD1. The CDR3 length is 14 residues. V shed 4 bases, J shed 6 bases, and the junction held 7 bases outside the gene matches. The V gene's germline CDR1 is SGHRS and CDR2 YFSETQ. The chain's CDR3 is CASSRDRGPSEQYF. DNA of the CDR3: TGCGCCAGCAGCCGAGACAGGGGGCCCTCCGAGCAGTACTTC.

The chain has TRBV6-1 and TRBJ1-2, with a tentative D call TRBD1 (5 bases). Trimming took off 1 base at V and 6 bases at J, with 18 bases between the two ends. This CDR3 region has 16 residues. The germline V gene has CDR1 MNHNS and CDR2 SASEGT. The CDR3 nucleotides read TGTGCCAGCAGTGAAGTAAGGGGCAGGGTAGGAGATGGCTACACCTTC. It is translated as CASSEVRGRVGDGYTF.

The chain links TRBV5-1 to TRBJ2-1; 10 nucleotides match TRBD2. The CDR3 extends over 18 amino acids. The germline gives CDR1 SGHRS, CDR2 YFSETQ. The J segment lost 8 bases and the V segment lost 4 bases, leaving 18 bases of the junction unmatched. The CDR3 DNA sequence: TGCGCCAGCAGCCTAGCCCCCGTCCTAGCGGGAGTGGGTGATGAGCAGTTCTTC. Its protein is CASSLAPVLAGVGDEQFF.

The chain combines TRBV12-5 with TRBJ2-6; D is perhaps TRBD2 (5 bases). Germline V gene data show CDR1 as LGHNT and CDR2 as FRNRAP. The V end was cut by 9 bases, the J end by 1 base, with 19 bases between. The CDR3 is made up of 17 amino acids. The CDR3 DNA follows: TGTGCTAGCCTCACCGGACTTACCCATTCTGGGGCCAACGTCCTGACTTTC. Translation gives CASLTGLTHSGANVLTF. Variable domain in full (rest from reference TRBV12-5 and TRBJ2-6): DARVTQTPRHKVTEMGQEVTMRCQPILGHNTVFWYRQTMMQGLELLAYFRNRAPLDDSGMPKDRFSAEMPDATLATLKIQPSEPRDSAVYFCASLTGLTHSGANVLTFGAGSRLTVL.

V and J are TRBV7-6 and TRBJ2-7, with D possibly being TRBD1 (6 bases). The ends were cut back, 4 bases at V and 0 bases at J, with 10 bases in the middle. The CDR3 length is 14 residues. Germline CDR1 SGHVS, CDR2 FNYEAQ. The CDR3 region has the DNA TGTGCCAGCAGCTCCGGGGACAACTCCTACGAGCAGTACTTC. This gives the protein CASSSGDNSYEQYF. The whole variable domain, filled in from reference TRBV7-6 and TRBJ2-7, reads GAGVSQSPRYKVTKRGQDVALRCDPISGHVSLYWYRQALGQGPEFLTYFNYEAQQDKSGLPNDRFSAERPEGSISTLTIQRTEQRDSAMYRCASSSGDNSYEQYFGPGTRLTVT.

The chain is built from TRBV6-5 and TRBJ2-7; tentative D call: TRBD1 (6 bases). CDR3 length: 14 amino acids. V was trimmed by 2 bases and J by 0 bases, leaving 8 bases between them. The V gene's germline CDR1 is MNHEY and CDR2 SVGAGI. DNA of the CDR3: TGTGCCAGCAGTTACGGGACATCCTCCTACGAGCAGTACTTC. Translated, it gives CASSYGTSSYEQYF.

This clone was observed once. V gene TRBV5-6 combines with J gene TRBJ1-2, with 9 nucleotides matching TRBD1. The CDR3 is made up of 13 amino acids. The germline gives CDR1 SGHDT, CDR2 YYEEEE. The junction had 4 bases not matched to a gene; V was cut back by 2 bases and J by 8 bases. CDR3 bases: TGTGCCAGCAGCTTACAGGGGGCGCGGGGCTACACCTTC. This gives the protein CASSLQGARGYTF.

This clone occurred once. This chain links TRBV5-1 with TRBJ2-7, with D possibly TRBD2 on 6 matching bases. CDR3 length equals 15 residues. Trimming left V 0 bases short and J 2 bases short, with 12 bases between. The V gene's germline CDR1 is SGHRS and CDR2 YFSETQ. This CDR3 is CASSLEASVPYEQYF. The DNA of the CDR3 is TGCGCCAGCAGCTTGGAGGCTAGCGTACCCTACGAGCAGTACTTC.

The chain has TRBV6-5 and TRBJ2-5; the match to TRBD1 covers 8 bases. Germline loops: CDR1 MNHEY, CDR2 SVGAGI. V dropped 6 bases and J dropped 1; count of bases not matched to a gene: 4. This CDR3 spans 14 amino acids. The DNA for the CDR3 is TGTGCCAGCAGCTCGGACAGGGCCCAAGAGACCCAGTACTTC. Translation: CASSSDRAQETQYF.

The genes are TRBV7-9 and TRBJ1-5; D perhaps matches TRBD1 (5 bases). Germline CDR1 reads SEHNR; CDR2 reads FQNEAQ (reference sequence). The CDR3 is made up of 17 amino acids. The CDR3 DNA follows: TGTGCTCCGAGCTGGGGTGGAGGGACTTATAGCAATCAGCCCCAGCATTTT. It translates to CAPSWGGGTYSNQPQHF.

This chain uses TRBV19 with TRBJ1-2; D not certain. The germline V gene has CDR1 LNHDA and CDR2 SQIVND (reference sequence). The V gene lost 5 bases and the J gene lost 7 bases, with 14 bases spanning the gap. This CDR3 has 13 residues. Here the CDR3 reads CASSPQVFSGYTF. Written as DNA, the CDR3 is TGTGCCAGTAGTCCCCAGGTATTCTCTGGCTACACCTTC.

The sample holds a few counts of this clone. As DNA, the CDR3 is TGTGCCAGCAGTTTAGACCGCAGGGTAACTGAAGCTTTCTTT. Its protein product is CASSLDRRVTEAFF. This chain joins TRBV28 and TRBJ1-1, with a possible D match to TRBD1 (5 bases). The V end lost 2 bases, the J end lost 5 bases, and 12 bases lay between the germline ends. Germline assignment: CDR1 MDHEN and CDR2 SYDVKM. The CDR3 totals 14 residues.

J is TRBJ2-5 and V is TRBV7-6, with D tentatively TRBD1 (6 bases). Trimming cost V 5 bases and J 4 bases, with 17 bases left between them. The CDR3 is 15 amino acids. Looked up from germline, CDR1 is SGHVS and CDR2 is FNYEAQ. CDR3 in DNA: TGTGCCAGCAGCGCAAATACAGGGTTGGGAGAGACCCAGTACTTC. Translated: CASSANTGLGETQYF. Drawing the rest from reference TRBV7-6 and TRBJ2-5, the complete variable domain is GAGVSQSPRYKVTKRGQDVALRCDPISGHVSLYWYRQALGQGPEFLTYFNYEAQQDKSGLPNDRFSAERPEGSISTLTIQRTEQRDSAMYRCASSANTGLGETQYFGPGTRLLVL.

The V gene is TRBV5-1, the J gene TRBJ2-3, with 10 positions matching TRBD2. The germline V gene has CDR1 SGHRS and CDR2 YFSETQ. V gave up 3 bases and J gave up 5 bases; unmatched junction bases: 3. This CDR3 is 14 amino acids long. The CDR3 loop reads CASSSIAGGDTQYF. In DNA form, the CDR3 reads TGCGCCAGCAGCTCCATAGCGGGAGGAGATACGCAGTATTTT.

The J gene is TRBJ1-2, the V gene TRBV5-1, with D uncertain. The CDR3 contains 14 residues. The V end was cut by 0 bases, the J end by 7 bases, with 13 bases between. The germline V gene encodes CDR1 SGHRS and CDR2 YFSETQ. The CDR3 sequence is CASSLGEGGLGYTF. The CDR3 coding sequence is TGCGCCAGCAGCTTGGGAGAGGGAGGTCTTGGCTACACCTTC.

This clone has a single count. The genes are TRBV2 and TRBJ1-5; TRBD1 might be the D (5 bases). The CDR3 is 14 residues long. Germline CDR1 is SNHLY and CDR2 is FYNNEI. Trimming took 6 bases from V and 7 from J, leaving 16 bases between them. CDR3 protein: CASRGDSEGQPQHF. As DNA, the CDR3 is TGTGCCAGCAGAGGGGACTCCGAGGGACAGCCCCAGCATTTT.

The V call is TRBV5-1, the J call TRBJ2-2; the match to TRBD2 covers 7 bases. V trimming: 4 bases; J trimming: 6 bases; junction bases outside the gene matches: 15. Per the germline V gene, CDR1 is SGHRS and CDR2 is YFSETQ. The CDR3 has 17 amino acids. The CDR3: CASSPTPAGSSAGELFF. The CDR3 DNA reads as TGCGCCAGCAGCCCGACCCCAGCGGGATCTTCTGCCGGGGAGCTGTTTTTT.

The CDR3 spells CASSQGTGDTEAFF. The CDR3 DNA reads TGCGCCAGCAGCCAAGGGACAGGGGACACTGAAGCTTTCTTT. This chain links TRBV5-1 with TRBJ1-1, with 10 bases that match TRBD1. The CDR3 is 14 residues long. The V segment lost 4 bases and the J segment 3 bases; nucleotides outside the gene matches: 3. Germline V gene lookup returns CDR1 SGHRS and CDR2 YFSETQ.

V usage is TRBV11-1 and J usage is TRBJ2-2; the D is unclear. The CDR3 length is 14 residues. Per germline, CDR1 SGHAT and CDR2 FQDESV (reference sequence). The V end lost 1 base, the J end lost 2 bases, and 5 bases lay between the germline ends. CDR3 region: CASSLVLNTGELFF. For the CDR3, the DNA is TGTGCCAGCAGCTTAGTTTTAAACACCGGGGAGCTGTTTTTT. The full variable domain, completed using reference TRBV11-1 and TRBJ2-2, is EAEVAQSPRYKITEKSQAVAFWCDPISGHATLYWYRQILGQGPELLVQFQDESVVDDSQLPKDRFSAERLKGVDSTLKIQPAELGDSAMYLCASSLVLNTGELFFGEGSRLTVL.

The chain links TRBV3-1 (or the pseudogene TRBV3-2) to TRBJ2-1, with TRBD2 identical over 9 bases. V was clipped by 1 base and J by 6 bases; unmatched bases: 7. Germline V gene lookup returns CDR1 LGHDT and CDR2 YNNKEL (reference sequence). The CDR3 length is 16 residues. This CDR3 is CASSQVRRGGSNEQFF. CDR3 coding DNA: TGTGCCAGCAGCCAAGTTAGGCGGGGGGGATCCAATGAGCAGTTCTTC.

This clone came up once. The rearrangement links TRBV19 to TRBJ1-2; D not certain. CDR1 and CDR2 from the germline V gene are LNHDA and SQIVND (reference sequence). The V end lost 0 bases, the J end lost 5 bases, and 10 bases lay between the germline ends. The CDR3 runs to 14 residues. The DNA of the CDR3 is TGTGCCAGTAGTATAGAGGGCTTCCCATATGGCTACACCTTC. It translates to CASSIEGFPYGYTF.

As for this clone: Additional DNA sequences in this sample encode the identical CDR3. The rearrangement joins TRBV9 to TRBJ2-7, with 9 bases lining up with TRBD2. Germline V lookup: CDR1 SGDLS, CDR2 YYNGEE. J was trimmed by 3 bases and V by 0 bases; bases with no gene match: 1. The CDR3 runs to 14 residues. As DNA, the CDR3 is TGTGCCAGCAGCGTAGGTAGCGGGGGCTACGAGCAGTACTTC. Translation: CASSVGSGGYEQYF.